This is a list of T cell receptor beta chains from one sample in a study of T-cell reconstitution after alpha-beta-depleted transplantation in children. TCRdb re-analysed the PCR reads in MiXCR, keeping a single row per CDR3 protein. The sample lists roughly 610,000 distinct CDR3 sequences, roughly a tenth occurring once. Material: PBMCs from the stem cell graft donor, obtained from the stem cell graft. The receptors originated from a human donor who donated a stem cell graft to a child with acute myeloid leukemia. Both conserved end residues are part of each CDR3. A D gene is named only where the DNA matches it firmly. A row's size may be missing; if present it is once, few, many or a size class.

j_call clone_size d_call v_call cdr3_aa cdr3_nt
TRBJ2-3 few - TRBV20-1 CSASGRDSDTQYF TGCAGTGCTAGTGGCAGGGACTCAGATACGCAGTATTTT
TRBJ1-2 few TRBD1 TRBV7-2 CASSARDRGEYGYTF TGTGCCAGCAGCGCCCGGGACAGGGGAGAGTATGGCTACACCTTC
TRBJ2-7 few - TRBV5-1 CASSLEGLGEQYF TGCGCCAGCAGCTTGGAGGGGTTGGGGGAGCAGTACTTC
TRBJ2-5 many - TRBV12-3/TRBV12-4 CASSRGGTKETQYF TGTGCCAGCAGTCGAGGGGGAACCAAAGAGACCCAGTACTTC
TRBJ2-2 few TRBD2 TRBV3-1 CAIGEGVETGELFF TGTGCCATCGGGGAGGGAGTGGAAACCGGGGAGCTGTTTTTT
TRBJ2-3 few - TRBV29-1 CSLSLGRGTDTQYF TGCAGCTTATCCCTGGGCAGGGGTACAGATACGCAGTATTTT
TRBJ2-7 many - TRBV27 CASSLGGAVYEQYF TGTGCCAGCAGTTTAGGAGGGGCCGTCTACGAGCAGTACTTC
TRBJ1-1 many - TRBV12-3/TRBV12-4 CASSFQGSTEAFF TGTGCCAGCAGTTTTCAGGGGTCAACTGAAGCTTTCTTT
TRBJ2-1 many - TRBV20-1 CSARKDNEQFF TGCAGTGCTAGAAAGGACAATGAGCAGTTCTTC
TRBJ2-1 many TRBD2 TRBV9 CASSFAGRTLREQFF TGTGCCAGCAGCTTCGCCGGGAGGACTCTCCGGGAGCAGTTCTTC
TRBJ2-1 few - TRBV11-1 CASSLALRGVPTSYNEQFF TGTGCCAGCAGCTTAGCGCTCAGGGGGGTCCCAACCTCCTACAATGAGCAGTTCTTC
TRBJ2-1 - TRBD1 TRBV7-3 CASSSDRAIFNEQFF TGTGCCAGCAGCTCGGACAGGGCCATCTTCAATGAGCAGTTCTTC
TRBJ2-2 - - TRBV12-3/TRBV12-4 CASSLQAGTTGELFF TGTGCCAGCAGTTTACAAGCAGGAACCACCGGGGAGCTGTTTTTT
TRBJ1-2 - - TRBV6-5 CASSYSTLRGYGYTF TGTGCCAGCAGTTACTCTACCCTGAGGGGGTATGGCTACACCTTC
TRBJ1-5 few - TRBV15 CATSKEGGSNQPQHF TGTGCCACCAGCAAAGAGGGCGGGAGCAATCAGCCCCAGCATTTT
TRBJ2-7 few - TRBV12-3/TRBV12-4 CASSLVYRYEQYF TGTGCCAGCAGTTTAGTGTACCGCTACGAGCAGTACTTC
TRBJ2-7 few - TRBV3-1 CASSQEAVTYEQYF TGTGCCAGCAGCCAAGAGGCGGTAACCTACGAGCAGTACTTC
TRBJ2-3 - TRBD2 TRBV12-3/TRBV12-4 CASSLGRARTDTQYF TGTGCCAGCAGTTTGGGGAGGGCTCGCACAGATACGCAGTATTTT
TRBJ2-3 many - TRBV6-5 CASSYPGGVTQYF TGTGCCAGCAGTTACCCGGGCGGTGTTACGCAGTATTTT
TRBJ1-1 many TRBD1 TRBV12-5 CASGLGRGSAFF TGTGCTAGTGGTTTGGGCAGGGGGTCAGCTTTCTTT
TRBJ1-5 - - TRBV30 CAWSSSRDQPQHF TGTGCCTGGAGCAGTAGCCGGGATCAGCCCCAGCATTTT
TRBJ2-3 once TRBD2 TRBV5-1 CASSAGLAGFGDTQYF TGCGCCAGCAGCGCCGGACTAGCGGGATTTGGAGATACGCAGTATTTT
TRBJ2-1 many - TRBV12-3/TRBV12-4 CASSPQGTYNEQFF TGTGCCAGCAGCCCGCAGGGCACCTACAATGAGCAGTTCTTC
TRBJ2-7 - TRBD2 TRBV20-1 CSANPRWGGISYEQYF TGCAGTGCTAACCCCCGGTGGGGGGGGATCTCCTACGAGCAGTACTTC
TRBJ1-2 - - TRBV7-2 CASSLASENYGYTF TGTGCCAGCAGCTTAGCTTCGGAGAACTATGGCTACACCTTC
TRBJ2-3 few TRBD2 TRBV27 CASTSKREVGTDTQYF TGTGCCAGCACCAGTAAGCGGGAGGTGGGCACAGATACGCAGTATTTT
TRBJ2-1 many TRBD2 TRBV5-5 CASSLDPAGNEQFF TGTGCCAGCAGCTTGGATCCAGCGGGAAATGAGCAGTTCTTC
TRBJ2-7 many - TRBV15 CATSRDWDEQYF TGTGCCACCAGCAGAGATTGGGACGAGCAGTACTTC
TRBJ2-5 few TRBD2 TRBV20-1 CSARDWASGFQETQYF TGCAGTGCTAGAGATTGGGCTAGCGGGTTTCAAGAGACCCAGTACTTC
TRBJ2-7 - TRBD2 TRBV6-2/TRBV6-3 CASSWTSGSAEQYF TGTGCCAGCAGCTGGACTAGCGGGAGTGCCGAGCAGTACTTC
TRBJ2-5 - - TRBV24-1 CATSPSSAGGETQYF TGTGCCACGTCCCCCTCCTCGGCTGGAGGGGAGACCCAGTACTTC
TRBJ2-4 many TRBD2 TRBV5-6 CASSPSGSLAKNIQYF TGTGCCAGCAGTCCTAGCGGGAGCTTGGCCAAAAACATTCAGTACTTC
TRBJ1-1 few TRBD1 TRBV7-9 CASSLGDRGADTEAFF TGTGCCAGCAGCTTGGGAGACAGGGGAGCGGACACTGAAGCTTTCTTT
TRBJ2-3 many TRBD1 TRBV5-1 CASSLEGTGSEGQYF TGCGCCAGCAGCCTGGAGGGGACAGGTTCTGAGGGGCAGTATTTT
TRBJ1-4 many TRBD1 TRBV24-1 CATSGSSGTDNEKLFF TGTGCCACCAGTGGATCCTCCGGGACAGATAATGAAAAACTGTTTTTT
TRBJ2-1 few - TRBV9 CASSVDRNRYNEQFF TGTGCCAGCAGCGTGGACAGAAATAGGTACAATGAGCAGTTCTTC
TRBJ2-2 - - TRBV28 CASSFLLNGELFF TGTGCCAGCAGTTTCCTTCTTAACGGGGAGCTGTTTTTT
TRBJ1-2 many - TRBV6-5 CASSSTANYGYTF TGTGCCAGCAGCTCTACAGCTAACTATGGCTACACCTTC
TRBJ2-7 - - TRBV30 CAWSGFGGSSYEQYF TGTGCCTGGAGTGGCTTTGGGGGGAGCTCCTACGAGCAGTACTTC
TRBJ2-7 - TRBD1 TRBV30 CAWSKGGASSYEQYF TGTGCCTGGAGCAAAGGGGGCGCTAGCTCCTACGAGCAGTACTTC
TRBJ2-5 - - TRBV12-3/TRBV12-4 CASSPSEAQTQYF TGTGCCAGCAGCCCCTCCGAGGCCCAGACCCAGTACTTC
TRBJ2-2 - TRBD2 TRBV10-3 CAITREANTGELFF TGTGCCATCACCCGGGAGGCGAACACCGGGGAGCTGTTTTTT
TRBJ1-3 - - TRBV3-1 CAISFGTQGSSLWRNTIYF TGTGCCATCAGTTTTGGGACACAGGGCTCTAGTCTCTGGAGAAACACCATATATTTT
TRBJ2-2 - - TRBV12-3/TRBV12-4 CASCSHPALVVNTGELFF TGTGCCAGCTGTTCCCACCCCGCTCTAGTGGTGAACACCGGGGAGCTGTTTTTT
TRBJ2-3 few - TRBV20-1 CSASSLSASTDTQYF TGCAGTGCTAGTTCTCTGAGCGCATCCACAGATACGCAGTATTTT
TRBJ2-1 - - TRBV6-5 CASSYMRGNEQFF TGTGCCAGCAGTTACATGAGGGGCAATGAGCAGTTCTTC
TRBJ1-3 - - TRBV7-6 CASSLAGYSGNTIYF TGTGCCAGCAGCTTAGCGGGTTACTCTGGAAACACCATATATTTT
TRBJ2-1 - TRBD2 TRBV6-2/TRBV6-3 CASNLAGGPHEQFF TGTGCCAGCAACTTAGCGGGAGGGCCACATGAGCAGTTCTTC
TRBJ1-5 - TRBD1 TRBV6-2/TRBV6-3 CASSYSRGQGSNQPQHF TGTGCCAGCAGTTACTCCAGGGGACAGGGAAGCAATCAGCCCCAGCATTTT
TRBJ2-7 - - TRBV28 CASSPVSPRYEQYF TGTGCCAGCAGTCCAGTATCCCCCCGGTACGAGCAGTACTTC